A single sample is the source of the 27 T cell receptor beta chains below, sequenced in a study of vaccination and CD4 T cells after COVID-19. Treatment reported: approximately 10-day PBMC culture with coronavirus spike peptide pools or control peptides (ViraFEST assay). The Oncomine TCR Beta short-read assay sequenced DNA from cultured CD4+ T cells. MiXCR was run by TCRdb on the PCR reads, yielding one entry per CDR3 protein. The table has more than 11,000 distinct CDR3 sequences, 29% seen once. These receptors' antigens are unknown. The sequencing here drew on CD4+ T cells from blood, cultured in vitro, taken before SARS-CoV-2 vaccination. The receptors stem from a human donor who received a COVID-19 vaccine.

By sample share, this clonotype is medium-sized. The J gene is TRBJ2-5, the V gene TRBV10-3; 11 bases map to TRBD2. The CDR3 runs to 15 residues. Germline loops: CDR1 ENHRY, CDR2 SYGVKD. V lost 3 bases to trimming and J lost 3 bases; unmatched junction nucleotides: 3. DNA for the CDR3: TGTGCCATCAGTGAACTAGCGGGGGTTAAAGAGACCCAGTACTTC. This translates into CAISELAGVKETQYF.

J is TRBJ1-1 and V is TRBV11-3; weak D call: TRBD1 (5 bases). CDR1 is SGHNT, CDR2 YENEEA, per germline. This CDR3 is built from 14 residues. The V end lost 2 bases, the J end lost 3 bases, and 10 bases lay between the germline ends. CDR3 region: CASSLRGGDTEAFF. The CDR3 DNA sequence: TGTGCCAGCAGCTTACGCGGGGGGGACACTGAAGCTTTCTTT.

The V gene is TRBV5-4, the J gene TRBJ2-7; D possibly corresponds to TRBD1 (6 bases). The V end was cut by 4 bases, the J end by 0 bases, with 14 bases between. The CDR3 runs 15 residues. Germline V gene data show CDR1 as SGHNT and CDR2 as YYREEE (reference sequence). The CDR3 sequence: CASSKPGHSSYEQYF. For the CDR3, the DNA is TGTGCCAGCAGCAAGCCGGGACATAGCTCCTACGAGCAGTACTTC.

V usage is TRBV12-3 or TRBV12-4 and J usage is TRBJ2-5; TRBD2 matches 7 bases. The ends lost 7 bases at V and 5 bases at J; junction bases unmatched: 13. The CDR3 is made up of 15 amino acids. The CDR3 loop is CASIQGSRGGETQYF. The CDR3 nucleotides read TGTGCCAGCATTCAGGGATCGAGGGGAGGGGAGACCCAGTACTTC.

The J gene is TRBJ2-2, the V gene TRBV20-1, with D possibly being TRBD1 or TRBD2 (7 bases each). CDR3 size: 13 residues. Germline-derived CDR1 and CDR2 are DFQATT and SNEGSKA (reference sequence). V was clipped by 6 bases and J by 5 bases, with 13 bases between them. CDR3 amino acids: CSADREGTGELFF. The CDR3 nucleotides read TGCAGTGCCGACAGGGAGGGGACCGGGGAGCTGTTTTTT.

This clonotype was observed once. The chain links TRBV9 to TRBJ2-5; 14 positions agree with TRBD2. Germline CDR1 and CDR2: SGDLS and YYNGEE. The CDR3 totals 15 residues. Trimming took 4 bases from V and 5 from J; bases not matched to a gene: 4. CDR3 DNA sequence: TGTGCCAGCAGCTCACGACTAGCGGGGGGGGAGACCCAGTACTTC. Translation gives CASSSRLAGGETQYF.

This clonotype has just a few counts. This chain connects TRBV2 to TRBJ2-7; D gene unclear. The CDR3 has 14 residues. V lost 1 base and J 4 bases, leaving 11 bases between the germline ends. The germline gives CDR1 SNHLY, CDR2 FYNNEI. The CDR3 DNA reads as TGTGCCAGCAGTGAAGGTGGAAACTCTTACGAGCAGTACTTC. It translates to CASSEGGNSYEQYF.

By proportion, this clonotype is medium-sized. The V gene is TRBV24-1, the J gene TRBJ2-5, with 7 bases identical to TRBD2. This CDR3 is 16 amino acids long. V dropped 5 bases and J dropped 2; count of bases not matched to a gene: 10. The germline V gene has CDR1 KGHDR and CDR2 SFDVKD. The CDR3 here is CATSAPGTTSQETQYF. The DNA of the CDR3 is TGTGCCACCAGTGCCCCCGGGACTACCTCACAAGAGACCCAGTACTTC.

This clonotype has only a few counts. This sequence joins TRBV20-1 and TRBJ2-2; 13 nucleotides match TRBD2. The CDR3 runs to 15 residues. V shed 4 bases, J shed 8 bases, and the junction held 7 bases outside the gene matches. Germline V lookup: CDR1 DFQATT, CDR2 SNEGSKA (reference sequence). The CDR3 DNA reads as TGCAGTGCTACGAGGGGACTAGCGGGGACTGGGGAGCTGTTTTTT. Translated, it gives CSATRGLAGTGELFF.

This clonotype came up once. V is TRBV6-5 and J is TRBJ2-5; 8 bases are shared with TRBD1. CDR3 length: 15 residues. Germline lookup yields CDR1 MNHEY and CDR2 SVGAGI. Losses at the gene ends were 2 bases for V and 9 bases for J; bases not matched to a gene: 11. For the CDR3, the DNA is TGTGCCAGCAGTTACACCGGGACAGGCGGGGAGGCCCAGTACTTC. As protein: CASSYTGTGGEAQYF.

This clonotype has just a few counts. The chain has TRBV7-2 and TRBJ1-6; the D is unclear. This CDR3 has 15 residues. V lost 3 bases to trimming and J lost 3 bases, with 9 bases between them. Germline V lookup: CDR1 SGHTA, CDR2 FQGNSA. The chain's CDR3 is CASSLSPRYNSPLHF. CDR3 in DNA: TGTGCCAGCAGCTTGTCTCCCCGCTATAATTCACCCCTCCACTTT.

This clonotype was seen a few times. The chain combines TRBV24-1 with TRBJ1-5, with D unclear. The CDR3 sequence is 13 residues long. CDR1 is KGHDR and CDR2 is SFDVKD in the germline V gene. Trimming removed 4 bases at V and 4 bases at J, with 7 bases between. The CDR3 sequence: CATSESPNQPQHF. The CDR3 region has the DNA TGTGCCACCAGTGAGTCCCCAAATCAGCCCCAGCATTTT.

The gene calls are TRBV11-3 and TRBJ1-2; unclear D gene. CDR3 length: 14 residues. V lost 1 base and J lost 10, with 16 bases in between. Germline V gives CDR1 SGHNT, CDR2 YENEEA. The CDR3: CASSLVPPAAVYTF. The CDR3 bases are TGTGCCAGCAGCTTAGTTCCCCCCGCCGCTGTCTACACCTTC.

The V and J genes are TRBV5-6 and TRBJ1-1, with a weak D call TRBD1 (6 bases). The CDR3 has 15 amino acids. The V end was cut by 3 bases, the J end by 4 bases, with 16 bases between. Per germline, CDR1 SGHDT and CDR2 YYEEEE. The CDR3 region has the DNA TGTGCCAGCAGCTCAACGACAGGAGCGAGCACTGAAGCTTTCTTT. Protein product: CASSSTTGASTEAFF.

The chain is built from TRBV27 and TRBJ2-7; D is possibly TRBD1 (6 bases). V was clipped by 6 bases and J by 6 bases, with 21 bases between them. The germline V gene encodes CDR1 MNHEY and CDR2 SMNVEV (reference sequence). The CDR3 has 15 residues. The CDR3 DNA reads TGTGCCAGCAGGCCTACATACGAACAGGGCGGCGAGCAGTACTTC. It is translated as CASRPTYEQGGEQYF.

J is TRBJ2-3 and V is TRBV6-2 or TRBV6-3, with a tentative D call TRBD2 (6 bases). Trimming removed 1 base from V and 2 bases from J, with 10 bases in between. This CDR3 is 15 amino acids long. Germline CDR1 reads MNHEY; CDR2 reads SVGEGT. This chain's CDR3 is CASSYYRGNTDTQYF. The CDR3 DNA reads as TGTGCCAGCAGTTACTATCGGGGGAACACAGATACGCAGTATTTT.

V and J are TRBV6-2 or TRBV6-3 and TRBJ1-4; a weak D match, TRBD1 (5 bases). V lost 5 bases and J lost 3, with 10 bases in between. Germline CDR1 and CDR2: MNHEY and SVGEGT. This CDR3 contains 14 residues. The CDR3 DNA reads TGTGCCAGCAGTCGGGGCGGATCTAATGAAAAACTGTTTTTT. Protein: CASSRGGSNEKLFF.

The chain uses TRBV11-3 and TRBJ2-7, with 7 bases that match TRBD2. Germline V gene lookup returns CDR1 SGHNT and CDR2 YENEEA. The CDR3 loop spans 13 amino acids. Trimming cost V 5 bases and J 6 bases; bases outside gene matches: 7. The CDR3 protein is CASSPLGGGEQYF. The CDR3 DNA follows: TGTGCCAGCAGCCCCCTGGGGGGGGGCGAGCAGTACTTC.

In this sample, this clonotype turned up a few times. The V and J genes are TRBV29-1 and TRBJ1-2; D remains ambiguous. The germline gives CDR1 SQVTM, CDR2 ANQGSEA. The CDR3 length is 11 residues. Trimming took off 3 bases at V and 3 bases at J, with 5 bases between the two ends. CDR3 sequence (DNA): TGCAGCGTTGAGTGGGACTATGGCTACACCTTC. Protein product: CSVEWDYGYTF.

The rearrangement joins TRBV20-1 to TRBJ2-2, with 9 bases that match TRBD1. CDR1 is DFQATT, CDR2 SNEGSKA, per germline (reference sequence). The CDR3 consists of 14 residues. J was trimmed by 5 bases and V by 5 bases; bases with no gene match: 6. The CDR3 nucleotides read TGCAGTGCTTGGTCGACAGGGGGAACCGGGGAGCTGTTTTTT. Translation: CSAWSTGGTGELFF.

This chain links TRBV27 with TRBJ1-3; D possibly corresponds to TRBD1 (6 bases). V was clipped by 3 bases and J by 4 bases, with 10 bases between them. From germline, CDR1 is MNHEY and CDR2 SMNVEV (reference sequence). The CDR3 sequence is 14 residues long. The CDR3 DNA reads as TGTGCCAGCAGTTTCAGGGGTGACGGAAACACCATATATTTT. This gives the protein CASSFRGDGNTIYF.

This clonotype has a handful of counts. The rearrangement uses TRBV7-2 and TRBJ2-6; 8 nucleotides line up with TRBD1. Germline V lookup: CDR1 SGHTA, CDR2 FQGNSA. This CDR3 region has 15 residues. With V trimmed by 5 bases and J by 2 bases, 2 bases remained unmatched. CDR3 loop: CASSPGGAGANVLTF. CDR3 nucleotides: TGTGCCAGCAGCCCAGGGGGCGCTGGGGCCAACGTCCTGACTTTC. Looking up the rest from reference TRBV7-2 and TRBJ2-6 gives the full variable domain: GAGVSQSPSNKVTEKGKDVELRCDPISGHTALYWYRQSLGQGLEFLIYFQGNSAPDKSGLPSDRFSAERTGGSVSTLTIQRTQQEDSAVYLCASSPGGAGANVLTFGAGSRLTVL.

V and J are TRBV5-1 and TRBJ2-1; no reliable D call. Germline assignment: CDR1 SGHRS and CDR2 YFSETQ. This CDR3 has 9 residues. V was clipped by 7 bases and J by 10 bases, with 6 bases between them. CDR3 amino acids: CASQPEQFF. CDR3 in DNA: TGCGCCAGCCAACCAGAGCAGTTCTTC.

This clonotype was counted a few times. The chain uses TRBV6-5 and TRBJ2-3, with 10 bases identical to TRBD2. The V gene's germline CDR1 is MNHEY and CDR2 SVGAGI. The CDR3 totals 15 residues. The ends lost 2 bases at V and 3 bases at J; junction bases unmatched: 2. This chain's CDR3 is CASSYERGGTDTQYF. CDR3 bases: TGTGCCAGCAGTTACGAGCGGGGGGGGACAGATACGCAGTATTTT.

This chain uses TRBV6-1 with TRBJ2-5; weak D call: TRBD1 (6 bases). V shed 2 bases and J shed 5 bases, with 15 bases lying between them. This CDR3 comprises 15 residues. Germline assignment: CDR1 MNHNS and CDR2 SASEGT. The CDR3, as DNA: TGTGCCAGCAGTGAACTTTGGGGGCAACGGGAGACCCAGTACTTC. This gives the protein CASSELWGQRETQYF.

The J gene is TRBJ1-2, the V gene TRBV20-1; a possible D gene is TRBD1 (6 bases). CDR1 is DFQATT, CDR2 SNEGSKA, per germline (reference sequence). Between the trimmed V and J ends, which lost 0 bases and 4 bases, there was a span of 21 bases. This CDR3 comprises 17 residues. The CDR3 DNA sequence: TGCAGTGCTAGAGATCGGGGCAGGGGAGGATTAATCTATGGCTACACCTTC. Amino acid sequence: CSARDRGRGGLIYGYTF.

V gene TRBV27 combines with J gene TRBJ2-1; D not certain. The CDR3 covers 15 residues. The V and J ends lost 5 bases and 6 bases respectively, with 17 bases between them. Germline values: CDR1 MNHEY, CDR2 SMNVEV (reference sequence). The CDR3 coding sequence is TGTGCCAGCAGTCCTTATCACAAGCCCCCCAATGAGCAGTTCTTC. As protein: CASSPYHKPPNEQFF.